This entry features one TCR beta chain sequence. This specimen belongs to a study of T cells expressing NK-cell markers. The V gene's germline CDR1 is SGHVS and CDR2 FNYEAQ. This CDR3 is built from 18 residues. For each CDR3 protein, TCRdb gives one entry from its re-call of the 5' RACE reads, without DNA. The ten top clones account for 3% to 4.5%, within a sample of some 600,000 distinct CDR3 sequences. This TCR derives from a man between 18 and 35 years old in good health. Sample: blood T cells: a sorted CD56 or NKG2C T cell subset, CD4+ or CD8+ T cells, or bulk PBMC T cells (not recorded which). The chain employs TRBV7-6 and TRBJ2-1; there is no DNA to check the TCRdb D call of TRBD1. The CDR3 loop reads CASSLLARAASSYNEQFF.